This T cell receptor beta chain emerged from a study of T cell repertoires in cytomegalovirus infection. In TCRdb, the reads were re-called with MiXCR into one record per CDR3 protein. The data hold fewer than 550,000 distinct CDR3 sequences, with 26% observed a single time. The CDR3 sequence is 15 residues long. Trimming at V came to 3 bases and at J to 6 bases, leaving 6 bases not matched to a gene. CDR1 and CDR2 from the germline V gene are LGHNA and YSLEER. The material sequenced was PBMCs. The chain employs TRBV4-3 and TRBJ2-1, with 9 positions matching TRBD2. The sequence derives from a human donor in good health (CMV status not recorded). Some clones in this sample may be carry-over from other donors' samples. CDR3 residues: CASSHYKAGGNEQFF. The DNA for the CDR3 is TGCGCCAGCAGCCATTACAAAGCGGGAGGCAATGAGCAGTTCTTC.